The 29 T cell receptor beta chains listed next were all sequenced from one sample in a study of T cells in Graves' hyperthyroidism and ophthalmopathy. Amplification of TCR beta CDR3 regions used RNA as the template. RT-PCR in the first round (using the HTBI primer set) targeted the TCR CDR3. TCRdb redid the calling of the multiplex PCR reads with MiXCR, one entry per CDR3 protein. The sample gives 540,000 or so distinct CDR3 sequences, around 45% of which show up once; around 20% is in the top ten. Material: peripheral blood or thyroid tissue (not recorded which). Receptor source: an adult woman with Graves' disease, either hyperthyroidism or ophthalmopathy (not recorded which).

There are many counts of this clonotype. The chain joins TRBV10-2 to TRBJ2-5, with 7 bases lining up with TRBD1. V shed 6 bases, J shed 1 base, and the junction held 11 bases outside the gene matches. The CDR3 runs 16 residues. Germline assignment: CDR1 WSHSY and CDR2 SAAADI. CDR3 nucleotide sequence: TGCGCCAGCAGGGATGCTTCCGGGACAGCCCAAGAGACCCAGTACTTC. Translation gives CASRDASGTAQETQYF.

This clonotype was recorded a few times. J is TRBJ1-3 and V is TRBV7-2; D gene unclear. With 4 bases removed from V and 3 bases from J, the gap between germline ends came to 10 bases. The V gene's germline CDR1 is SGHTA and CDR2 FQGNSA. The CDR3 length is 14 residues. CDR3 in amino acids: CASSSPIGGNTIYF. The CDR3 DNA follows: TGTGCCAGCAGCTCCCCGATTGGTGGAAACACCATATATTTT.

This clonotype has a count of ten or more. V gene TRBV5-1 combines with J gene TRBJ1-4; 9 bases align to TRBD1. The CDR3 spans 14 residues. The germline V gene encodes CDR1 SGHRS and CDR2 YFSETQ. J lost 6 bases, V lost 4 bases, and 4 bases had no gene match. CDR3 coding DNA: TGCGCCAGCAGCCTCAGGACAGGGGATGAAAAACTGTTTTTT. Protein product: CASSLRTGDEKLFF.

About this clonotype: A much larger clone lies a single base off, so this may be a read error. This chain uses TRBV4-1 with TRBJ1-1, with no clear D. The CDR3 contains 15 residues. Trimming removed 6 bases from V and 3 bases from J, with 17 bases in between. Germline CDR1 MGHRA, CDR2 YSYEKL. CDR3 nucleotides: TGCGCCAGCAGACCTCCCCGGTCTACGGACACTGAAGCTTTCTTT. Protein product: CASRPPRSTDTEAFF.

This clonotype was seen many times. The genes are TRBV4-1 and TRBJ1-1, with D possibly being TRBD1 (5 bases). The CDR3 length is 18 residues. Between the trimmed V and J ends, which lost 1 base and 1 base, there was a span of 19 bases. Germline V gives CDR1 MGHRA, CDR2 YSYEKL. The CDR3 spells CASSQGDAKGGGNTEAFF. CDR3 DNA sequence: TGCGCCAGCAGCCAAGGGGATGCCAAGGGCGGGGGGAACACTGAAGCTTTCTTT.

The chain's CDR3 is CASRGGDSNQPQHF. The CDR3 region has the DNA TGTGCCAGCAGGGGGGGGGACAGCAATCAGCCCCAGCATTTT. The chain recombines TRBV2 with TRBJ1-5, with a possible D match to TRBD1 (5 bases). Trimming cost V 6 bases and J 1 base, with 10 bases left between them. CDR1 is SNHLY, CDR2 FYNNEI, per germline. The CDR3 is 14 residues long.

DNA of the CDR3: TGCAGCGTCGCAGGGGACAGGGACAACCAAGAGACCCAGTACTTC. Its translation is CSVAGDRDNQETQYF. This chain connects TRBV29-1 to TRBJ2-5; 9 nucleotides line up with TRBD1. Germline values: CDR1 SQVTM, CDR2 ANQGSEA. V was pared by 6 bases and J by 0 bases, with 8 bases of the junction left unmatched. This CDR3 has 15 amino acids.

This clonotype has at least ten counts. The rearrangement uses TRBV30 and TRBJ1-1; 9 nucleotides agree with TRBD1. CDR3 length: 11 amino acids. The trim removed 7 bases at V and 5 bases at J, leaving 2 bases unmatched. Germline CDR1 is GTSNPN and CDR2 is SVGIG (reference sequence). CDR3 region: CAYGQGTEAFF. The CDR3 bases are TGTGCCTACGGACAGGGGACTGAAGCTTTCTTT.

The chain joins TRBV4-2 to TRBJ2-5, with 9 nucleotides matching TRBD2. The CDR3 contains 16 residues. Per the germline V gene, CDR1 is LGHNA and CDR2 is YNFKEQ. V lost 4 bases, J lost 4 bases, and 10 bases stayed unmatched. The DNA for the CDR3 is TGTGCCAGCAGCCCCTCCGGCGGGAGGGCCTCAGAGACCCAGTACTTC. Translated, it gives CASSPSGGRASETQYF.

The CDR3 DNA reads TGTGCCAGCAGTTCTACCACAGGGTCCTACGAGCAGTACTTC. The encoded protein is CASSSTTGSYEQYF. The rearrangement uses TRBV28 and TRBJ2-7, with D perhaps TRBD1 (6 bases). CDR3 length: 14 amino acids. Trimming shortened V by 4 bases and J by 1 base, and 11 bases separated the two germline ends. Per the germline V gene, CDR1 is MDHEN and CDR2 is SYDVKM.

This clonotype was counted a few times. The chain joins TRBV7-9 to TRBJ1-3; D remains ambiguous. CDR1 and CDR2 (germline): SEHNR, FQNEAQ (reference sequence). Trimming took 3 bases from V and 8 from J, leaving 11 bases between them. The CDR3 spans 13 residues. The CDR3 coding sequence is TGTGCCAGCAGCTTGGGATCAGTGGACACCATATATTTT. Amino acid sequence: CASSLGSVDTIYF.

Here the CDR3 reads CSLGDTEAFF. The CDR3 DNA is TGCAGTCTTGGAGACACTGAAGCTTTCTTT. The chain is built from TRBV29-1 and TRBJ1-1; D gene uncertain. The CDR3 is 10 amino acids. The V gene's germline CDR1 is SQVTM and CDR2 ANQGSEA.

This CDR3 is CATEGASGMNTEAFF. The CDR3 region has the DNA TGTGCCACCGAGGGTGCATCGGGGATGAACACTGAAGCTTTCTTT. V gene TRBV24-1 combines with J gene TRBJ1-1; D uncertain. The CDR3 extends over 15 amino acids. The ends were cut back, 9 bases at V and 0 bases at J, with 16 bases in the middle. Looked up from germline, CDR1 is KGHDR and CDR2 is SFDVKD.

Note on this clonotype: The junction departs from germline at one end; a sequencing error may be responsible. V and J are TRBV20-1 and TRBJ2-7; a weak D match, TRBD2 (5 bases). Germline V gene sequence: CDR1 DFQATT, CDR2 SNEGSKA (reference sequence). The CDR3 sequence is 14 residues long. The CDR3 region has the DNA TGCAGTGCTAGTTCAGGCTTGAACACCGGGGAGCTGTACTTC. This gives the protein CSASSGLNTGELYF.

This clonotype was counted many times. This rearrangement joins TRBV20-1 to TRBJ2-6, with D unclear. Germline CDR1 and CDR2: DFQATT and SNEGSKA (reference sequence). This CDR3 is 14 amino acids long. Trimming cost V 4 bases and J 0 bases, with 7 bases left between them. The CDR3 DNA reads TGCAGTGCTACCCCTAGCTCTGGGGCCAACGTCCTGACTTTC. Translation gives CSATPSSGANVLTF.

The chain carries TRBV6-1 and TRBJ1-1, with a tentative D call TRBD1 (6 bases). This CDR3 has 13 residues. Germline CDR1 MNHNS, CDR2 SASEGT. Trimming removed 7 bases at V and 2 bases at J, with 11 bases between. This CDR3 is CASKGGSNTEAFF. The CDR3 bases are TGTGCCAGCAAGGGGGGGAGTAACACTGAAGCTTTCTTT.

The CDR3 bases are TGCAGTGCTAGGAGGACAGGGGGCGCGCAGCCCCAGCATTTT. It yields the protein CSARRTGGAQPQHF. The rearrangement links TRBV20-1 to TRBJ1-5; 11 nucleotides agree with TRBD1. The ends lost 3 bases at V and 7 bases at J; junction bases unmatched: 5. In germline, CDR1 is DFQATT, CDR2 SNEGSKA (reference sequence). The length of the CDR3 is 14 residues.

In its sample, this clonotype was seen many times. The V and J genes are TRBV7-8 and TRBJ2-6; D not resolved. CDR1 is SGHVS and CDR2 is FQNEAQ in the germline V gene. The CDR3 runs 17 residues. Trimming took off 0 bases at V and 0 bases at J, with 9 bases between the two ends. Here the CDR3 reads CASSLAFGDSGANVLTF. The CDR3 DNA reads as TGTGCCAGCAGCTTAGCGTTTGGGGACTCTGGGGCCAACGTCCTGACTTTC. Together with reference TRBV7-8 and TRBJ2-6, the CDR3 gives the full variable domain: GAGVSQSPRYKVAKRGQDVALRCDPISGHVSLFWYQQALGQGPEFLTYFQNEAQLDKSGLPSDRFFAERPEGSVSTLKIQRTQQEDSAVYLCASSLAFGDSGANVLTFGAGSRLTVL.

In this sample, this clonotype turned up many times. The rearrangement uses TRBV2 and TRBJ1-5; D uncertain. The CDR3 is 13 residues long. Germline V CDR1 and CDR2: SNHLY, FYNNEI. V was trimmed by 5 bases and J by 2 bases, leaving 7 bases between them. Here the CDR3 DNA reads TGTGCCAGCAGTTTATTAGGCAATCAGCCCCAGCATTTT. It yields the protein CASSLLGNQPQHF.

This clonotype was recorded at least ten times. The V gene is TRBV27, the J gene TRBJ2-5, with D possibly TRBD2 on 6 matching bases. With 6 bases removed from V and 2 bases from J, the gap between germline ends came to 16 bases. Germline CDR1 MNHEY, CDR2 SMNVEV (reference sequence). This CDR3 region has 15 residues. CDR3 sequence: CASSRDGTPQETQYF. CDR3 DNA: TGTGCCAGCAGCCGGGACGGGACTCCTCAAGAGACCCAGTACTTC.

The genes are TRBV28 and TRBJ1-5; a possible D gene is TRBD1 (6 bases). This CDR3 has 12 residues. V lost 10 bases and J lost 6, with 13 bases in between. CDR1 MDHEN and CDR2 SYDVKM come from the germline V gene. The CDR3 DNA is TGTGCCACCAGGGGCTCAGGTCAGCCCCAGCATTTT. This codes for CATRGSGQPQHF.

This chain joins TRBV24-1 and TRBJ2-1; D gene uncertain. The V gene's germline CDR1 is KGHDR and CDR2 SFDVKD. CDR3 size: 13 residues. With 5 bases removed from V and 2 bases from J, the gap between germline ends came to 6 bases. The CDR3, as DNA: TGTGCCACCAGTGGTCTAGCCTACAATGAGCAGTTCTTC. This translates into CATSGLAYNEQFF.

This clonotype was counted many times. The V and J genes are TRBV20-1 and TRBJ1-1, with no clear D. V was pared by 2 bases and J by 7 bases, with 14 bases between. The CDR3 runs 13 residues. Germline V lookup: CDR1 DFQATT, CDR2 SNEGSKA (reference sequence). DNA of the CDR3: TGCAGTGCTAGACGTCATATGAACGTTGAAGCTTTCTTT. As protein: CSARRHMNVEAFF.

This clonotype appeared many times. V gene TRBV7-9 combines with J gene TRBJ1-3; no definite D call. The CDR3 has 14 amino acids. Germline CDR1 SEHNR, CDR2 FQNEAQ (reference sequence). V was clipped by 3 bases and J by 1 base, with 7 bases between them. The CDR3 sequence: CASSFSVSGNTIYF. In DNA form, the CDR3 reads TGTGCCAGCAGCTTTTCGGTATCTGGAAACACCATATATTTT.

This clonotype has at least ten counts. J is TRBJ1-2 and V is TRBV9; D may be TRBD1 (6 bases). The V gene's germline CDR1 is SGDLS and CDR2 YYNGEE. The V gene lost 4 bases and the J gene lost 1 base, with 11 bases spanning the gap. The CDR3 spans 14 residues. CDR3 amino acids: CASSRDTLNYGYTF. CDR3 coding DNA: TGTGCCAGCAGCCGGGACACTCTTAACTATGGCTACACCTTC.

The V and J genes are TRBV15 and TRBJ2-5; D gene uncertain. The V gene lost 0 bases and the J gene lost 0 bases, with 11 bases spanning the gap. The CDR3 length is 16 residues. CDR1 and CDR2 from the germline V gene are LNHNV and YYDKDF (reference sequence). The CDR3 here is CATSRDRFGNQETQYF. DNA for the CDR3: TGTGCCACCAGCAGAGATAGGTTCGGCAACCAAGAGACCCAGTACTTC.

This rearrangement joins TRBV20-1 to TRBJ2-5; D is undetermined. V lost 5 bases and J lost 4, with 8 bases in between. Germline V CDR1 and CDR2: DFQATT, SNEGSKA (reference sequence). This CDR3 has 11 amino acids. The CDR3 sequence: CSARLGETQYF. The DNA of the CDR3 is TGCAGTGCTCGGTTGGGAGAGACCCAGTACTTC.

This clonotype showed up many times. V usage is TRBV10-2 and J usage is TRBJ2-7, with TRBD2 identical over 7 bases. The CDR3 has 11 amino acids. Trimming removed 8 bases from V and 9 bases from J; junction bases left unmatched: 7. Per germline, CDR1 WSHSY and CDR2 SAAADI. CDR3 sequence: CASGTNLRQYF. CDR3 bases: TGCGCCAGCGGGACTAACTTGAGGCAGTACTTC.

The chain combines TRBV6-4 with TRBJ1-1; the D is unclear. CDR3 size: 15 residues. Germline V lookup: CDR1 MRHNA, CDR2 SNTAGT. V lost 4 bases and J 6 bases, leaving 18 bases between the germline ends. CDR3 sequence: CASSASTPPVAEAFF. CDR3 sequence (DNA): TGTGCCAGCAGTGCATCAACCCCCCCCGTGGCTGAAGCTTTCTTT.